This TCR beta chain was identified during a study of shared clonotypes between healthy human individuals. Assay execution took place at the deep level. This table comes from immunoSEQ multiplex PCR, and its TCRdb copy is limited to in-frame clones, with some not included. The sample contains over 1.5 million clones, 95% to 99% of which appear only once. Donors were healthy HIV-negative adults without recent acute infections or vaccinations. CDR1 is MDHEN and CDR2 is SYDVKM in the germline V gene. This CDR3 contains 16 residues. V shed 6 bases and J shed 1 base, with 15 bases lying between them. Specimen: naive CD4+ T cells sorted from blood. The sample's subset: CD45RA+ positively selected. This clonotype was obtained from a man aged 30-40 years in good health. The V and J genes are TRBV28 and TRBJ1-4; possibly TRBD1 for D (6 bases). CDR3 sequence (DNA): TGTGCCAGCAGGACTCTGTCAGGGGAAACTAATGAAAAACTGTTTTTT. It translates to CASRTLSGETNEKLFF. The whole variable domain, remainder taken from reference TRBV28 and TRBJ1-4, is DVKVTQSSRYLVKRTGEKVFLECVQDMDHENMFWYRQDPGLGLRLIYFSYDVKMKEKGDIPEGYSVSREKKERFSLILESASTNQTSMYLCASRTLSGETNEKLFFGSGTQLSVL.